Each of the 7 T cell receptor beta chains below was sequenced from the same sample in a study of cytomegalovirus exposure and HLA in healthy donors (dated by TCRdb to 2016 to 2017). The library was obtained by the immunoSEQ multiplex PCR assay. For the multiplex PCR, a mixture combining 60 forward primers for TCR Vbeta segments and 13 reverse primers for TCR Jbeta segments was used. TCRdb obtained this table from immuneACCESS and retained in-frame rearrangements with V and J assigned. These tables miss some clones; where compared with another copy, unresolved V genes account for less than half of the shortfall, and the remainder is unexplained. The sample records about 140,000 clones, 60% to 85% of which are singletons. About 1% of the sample goes to the ten largest clones. The sample was PBMCs. These receptors all stem from a man aged 18 to 30 in good health and CMV-seronegative.

As concerns this clone: Relative to the germline gene, one junction end is altered; a read error may explain this. The chain carries TRBV15 and TRBJ2-1; the D is unclear. CDR1 and CDR2 (germline): LNHNV, YYDKDF (reference sequence). The length of the CDR3 is 12 residues. The CDR3 sequence is CVTSRVAREQFF. The CDR3 DNA is TGTGTCACCAGCAGAGTGGCGCGGGAGCAGTTCTTC. The full variable domain, in which reference TRBV15 and TRBJ2-1 provide the parts outside the CDR3, is DAMVIQNPRYQVTQFGKPVTLSCSQTLNHNVMYWYQQKSSQAPKLLFHYYDKDFNNEADTPDNFQSRRPNTSFCFLDIRSPGLGDTAMYLCVTSRVAREQFFGPGTRLTVL.

J is TRBJ2-2 and V is TRBV25-1; the match to TRBD1 covers 9 bases. The germline V gene encodes CDR1 MGHDK and CDR2 SYGVNS. The length of the CDR3 is 18 residues. The junction had 10 bases not matched to a gene; V was cut back by 3 bases and J by 2 bases. The CDR3 here is CASSDSQGARSNTGELFF. CDR3 DNA sequence: TGTGCCAGCAGTGACTCACAGGGGGCTAGGTCCAACACCGGGGAGCTGTTTTTT.

CDR3 bases: TGTGCCAGCAGCTACGAGGGGACACCTCAAGAGACCCAGTACTTC. The encoded protein is CASSYEGTPQETQYF. The chain employs TRBV5-5 and TRBJ2-5; D might be TRBD1 (6 bases). Germline values: CDR1 SGHKS, CDR2 YYEKEE (reference sequence). This CDR3 comprises 15 residues. Trimming removed 3 bases from V and 2 bases from J, with 14 bases in between.

The J gene is TRBJ2-2, the V gene TRBV11-2, with a possible D match to TRBD1 (5 bases). Trimming pared 1 base from V and 3 bases from J, leaving 12 bases between. Germline values: CDR1 SGHAT, CDR2 FQNNGV. The CDR3 runs to 16 residues. CDR3: CASSLVWGLDTGELFF. The CDR3 region has the DNA TGTGCCAGCAGCTTAGTGTGGGGCTTGGACACCGGGGAGCTGTTTTTT.

The V and J genes are TRBV7-9 and TRBJ2-2, with 7 bases that match TRBD1. Trimming at V came to 3 bases and at J to 2 bases, leaving 6 bases not matched to a gene. The CDR3 is 16 amino acids. The germline CDR1 and CDR2 sequences are SEHNR and FQNEAQ (reference sequence). The CDR3 DNA reads as TGTGCCAGCAGCTTTCCCGGGACAGATAACACCGGGGAGCTGTTTTTT. Translating gives CASSFPGTDNTGELFF.

This chain joins TRBV7-3 and TRBJ2-3, with 10 bases that match TRBD2. V was clipped by 1 base and J by 3 bases; unmatched bases: 1. Germline assignment: CDR1 SGHTA and CDR2 FQGTGA. CDR3 length: 15 amino acids. CDR3 residues: CASSLKGLATDTQYF. DNA of the CDR3: TGTGCCAGCAGCTTAAAGGGACTAGCGACAGATACGCAGTATTTT. The variable domain in full, completed from reference TRBV7-3 and TRBJ2-3, reads GAGVSQTPSNKVTEKGKYVELRCDPISGHTALYWYRQSLGQGPEFLIYFQGTGAADDSGLPNDRFFAVRPEGSVSTLKIQRTERGDSAVYLCASSLKGLATDTQYFGPGTRLTVL.

The chain combines TRBV28 with TRBJ1-1, with D unresolved. Germline loops: CDR1 MDHEN, CDR2 SYDVKM. The V end was cut by 2 bases, the J end by 1 base, with 8 bases between. The CDR3 extends over 14 amino acids. The CDR3 nucleotides are TGTGCCAGCAGTTTAGGAGGAGGGAACACTGAAGCTTTCTTT. Amino acids: CASSLGGGNTEAFF.